This record looks at one T cell receptor beta chain sequence and its context. Under the authors' procedure: Quantification of nucleated cells was approximated via reference gene primer amplification. Sequencing used immunoSEQ multiplex PCR; TCRdb keeps in-frame clones, though not all of them. V and J calls and clone size are those listed in that table; D and trimming were worked out from the DNA. The table lists around 52,000 clones, 80% to 90% of them singletons. This entry is derived from a study of blood T cell repertoires in COVID-19. Study at large: The United States, Italy and Spain supplied acute and convalescent COVID-19 samples. PBMCs, B-cell-depleted T cells, or T cells were the source of the cDNA or gDNA that made up the material.

This receptor was taken from a human donor in a cohort sampled during active COVID-19. What was sequenced was peripheral blood.

This CDR3 is CASSEDGGSYEQYF. The CDR3 coding sequence is TGTGCCAGCAGTGAGGACGGGGGTTCCTACGAGCAGTACTTC. The rearrangement links TRBV25-1 to TRBJ2-7; D possibly corresponds to TRBD2 (6 bases). Between the trimmed V and J ends, which lost 3 bases and 1 base, there was a span of 10 bases. The CDR3 is 14 amino acids. Germline V gene lookup returns CDR1 MGHDK and CDR2 SYGVNS.